The clone carrying this TCR beta chain was counted between two and nine times. What it binds is unknown. This sample is part of a study of vaccination and CD4 T cells after COVID-19. Treatment: approximately 10-day PBMC culture with coronavirus spike peptide pools or control peptides (ViraFEST assay). ViraFEST used peptide pools to expand antigen-specific T cells before TCR sequencing. Sequencing of the DNA from cultured CD4+ T cells was carried out with the Oncomine TCR Beta short-read assay. TCRdb re-called the PCR reads through MiXCR, storing one row per CDR3 protein. The sample consists of 15,000 or so distinct CDR3 sequences, about 40% of them appearing once. With 6 bases removed from V and 7 bases from J, the gap between germline ends came to 13 bases. The length of the CDR3 is 12 residues. CDR1 and CDR2 from the germline V gene are MNHNS and SASEGT.

This TCR was sampled from a human donor who had recovered from COVID-19. Sequenced material: CD4+ T cells from blood, cultured in vitro. V usage is TRBV6-1 and J usage is TRBJ2-7; perhaps TRBD2 as D (6 bases). CDR3 loop: CASSRDSREQYF. The CDR3, as DNA: TGTGCCAGCAGCCGGGACTCCCGGGAGCAGTACTTC.